What follows are 31 T cell receptor beta chains derived from one specimen sequenced in a study of regulatory T cells in long-lasting Graves disease. Time point in this sample: newly diagnosed GD, antithyroid drugs for less than 3 months. TCR sequences were obtained from RNA taken from PBMCs. Construction of the TCR beta libraries employed iRepertoire HTBI primers in conjunction with Arm-PCR of CDR3 regions. TCRdb reprocessed the multiplex PCR reads with MiXCR, giving one entry per CDR3 protein. This table holds roughly 350,000 distinct CDR3 sequences, over 15% found once. A further study also used this sample, focusing on T cells in Graves' hyperthyroidism and ophthalmopathy.

This material consisted of peripheral blood mononuclear cells (PBMCs), taken at new diagnosis, from a patient treated with antithyroid drugs. The source of these receptors is a man in his forties or fifties with Graves disease.

This clonotype was observed at least ten times. V gene TRBV12-3 or TRBV12-4 combines with J gene TRBJ2-3, with D possibly being TRBD2 (5 bases). The CDR3 spans 14 residues. V was shortened by 6 bases and J by 2 bases, with 12 bases between the two germline ends. CDR3 sequence: CASSLGSPTDTQYF. The CDR3 DNA sequence: TGTGCCAGCAGCCTAGGGAGCCCCACAGATACGCAGTATTTT.

This clonotype was detected ten times or more. The chain employs TRBV12-3 or TRBV12-4 and TRBJ1-2, with unresolved D. This CDR3 has 14 amino acids. Trimming removed 6 bases at V and 4 bases at J, with 15 bases between. CDR3 in DNA: TGTGCCAGCAGCACGGATCCTATGGGCTATGGCTACACCTTC. This translates into CASSTDPMGYGYTF.

This clonotype was detected ten times or more. The J gene is TRBJ2-5, the V gene TRBV7-2, with D perhaps given as TRBD1 or TRBD2 (5 bases each). Germline CDR1 reads SGHTA; CDR2 reads FQGNSA. There are 13 residues in the CDR3. Trimming took off 1 base at V and 4 bases at J, with 7 bases between the two ends. DNA of the CDR3: TGTGCCAGCAGCTTAGAGAGGGGAGAGACCCAGTACTTC. The encoded protein is CASSLERGETQYF.

The rearrangement uses TRBV5-4 and TRBJ2-7; 7 bases are a match to TRBD1. CDR1 is SGHNT, CDR2 YYREEE, per germline (reference sequence). V shed 0 bases, J shed 0 bases, and the junction held 3 bases outside the gene matches. This CDR3 spans 15 amino acids. As DNA, the CDR3 is TGTGCCAGCAGCTTGGACAGGGGCCTCTCCTACGAGCAGTACTTC. The encoded protein is CASSLDRGLSYEQYF.

The sample holds many counts of this clonotype. The CDR3 reads CAWTPVDGTGNGYTF. The CDR3, as DNA: TGTGCCTGGACCCCCGTCGATGGGACAGGGAATGGCTACACCTTC. The rearrangement uses TRBV30 and TRBJ1-2; 9 bases are a match to TRBD1. Germline assignment: CDR1 GTSNPN and CDR2 SVGIG (reference sequence). This CDR3 has 15 amino acids. With 4 bases clipped from V and 6 bases from J, the junction kept 12 bases outside the gene matches.

This rearrangement joins TRBV20-1 to TRBJ2-5, with 8 bases that match TRBD2. Looked up from germline, CDR1 is DFQATT and CDR2 is SNEGSKA (reference sequence). With V trimmed by 0 bases and J by 4 bases, 10 bases remained unmatched. This CDR3 spans 16 amino acids. The CDR3 DNA follows: TGCAGTGCTAGAGATCAAGCGGGGGCCCTCGGAGAGACCCAGTACTTC. Amino acid sequence: CSARDQAGALGETQYF.

This clonotype was observed many times. This chain uses TRBV27 with TRBJ2-1; 14 nucleotides line up with TRBD2. Germline V gives CDR1 MNHEY, CDR2 SMNVEV (reference sequence). J was trimmed by 4 bases and V by 7 bases; bases with no gene match: 9. This CDR3 is built from 17 residues. The chain's CDR3 is CASTPLRLAGGYNEQFF. The CDR3, as DNA: TGTGCCAGCACCCCACTCCGACTAGCGGGGGGGTACAATGAGCAGTTCTTC.

This clonotype was picked up many times. One end of the junction fails to match germline, which may point to a read error. The gene calls are TRBV5-1 and TRBJ1-2; no clear D. Looked up from germline, CDR1 is SGHRS and CDR2 is YFSETQ. There are 11 residues in the CDR3. This chain's CDR3 is CASSLRAGYTF. The CDR3 DNA sequence: TGTGCCAGCAGCTTGCGGGCTGGCTACACCTTC.

This clonotype was recorded many times. The gene calls are TRBV7-6 and TRBJ2-3, with TRBD1 matching 7 bases. Germline assignment: CDR1 SGHVS and CDR2 FNYEAQ. CDR3 length: 15 amino acids. V dropped 5 bases and J dropped 4; count of bases not matched to a gene: 9. The CDR3 spells CASSPLTGAADTQYF. Here the CDR3 DNA reads TGTGCCAGCAGCCCTCTCACAGGGGCGGCAGATACGCAGTATTTT.

There are many counts of this clonotype. This chain connects TRBV12-3 or TRBV12-4 to TRBJ1-2; no clear D gene. This CDR3 is built from 11 residues. Trimming left V 9 bases short and J 1 base short, with 6 bases between. The CDR3 DNA reads TGTGCCAGATGGAGTAACTATGGCTACACCTTC. This translates into CARWSNYGYTF.

This clonotype was observed a handful of times. The chain carries TRBV27 and TRBJ2-1, with TRBD2 matching 11 bases. CDR3 length equals 15 residues. Germline lookup yields CDR1 MNHEY and CDR2 SMNVEV (reference sequence). Unmatched junction bases numbered 11, after V lost 7 bases and J lost 9 bases. DNA for the CDR3: TGTGCCAGCAAACTCACTAGCGGGGGCTCGGGTGAGCAGTTCTTC. Amino acids: CASKLTSGGSGEQFF.

The chain recombines TRBV6-2 or TRBV6-3 with TRBJ2-2; D gene ambiguous. Trimming took off 7 bases at V and 1 base at J, with 7 bases between the two ends. CDR1 and CDR2 from the germline V gene are MNHEY and SVGEGT. The CDR3 loop spans 13 amino acids. The CDR3 reads CASTHRNTGELFF. CDR3 sequence (DNA): TGTGCCAGCACCCACAGGAACACCGGGGAGCTGTTTTTT.

This clonotype was counted ten times or more. The chain links TRBV28 to TRBJ2-3; 12 bases agree with TRBD1. Germline loops: CDR1 MDHEN, CDR2 SYDVKM. Germline trimming cut 2 bases from V and 4 bases from J; bases unmatched to any gene: 4. This CDR3 is built from 16 residues. The CDR3 sequence: CASSLDGTGGPDTQYF. DNA of the CDR3: TGTGCCAGCAGTTTAGATGGGACAGGGGGCCCAGATACGCAGTATTTT.

Comment on this clonotype: The junction differs from germline at one of its ends, possibly a read error. The chain couples TRBV27 to TRBJ1-1, with D perhaps TRBD1 (5 bases). The germline CDR1 and CDR2 sequences are MNHEY and SMNVEV (reference sequence). The CDR3 totals 16 residues. Here the CDR3 reads CASRRGFGGVNTEALF. DNA for the CDR3: TGTGCCAGCAGGAGGGGTTTCGGGGGGGTGAACACTGAAGCTCTCTTT.

This clonotype was seen only a few times. The J gene is TRBJ2-5, the V gene TRBV7-3; 8 positions agree with TRBD1. This CDR3 has 14 residues. CDR1 and CDR2 from the germline V gene are SGHTA and FQGTGA. V dropped 5 bases and J dropped 5; count of bases not matched to a gene: 7. CDR3 sequence reads: CASSLDRGAETQYF. Written as DNA, the CDR3 is TGTGCCAGCAGCCTAGACAGGGGCGCCGAGACCCAGTACTTC.

This clonotype has only a few counts. CDR3 nucleotides: TGCGCCAGCAGTCCCGGGTACAGCGGGGGATTGACCCAGTACTTC. As protein: CASSPGYSGGLTQYF. The V and J genes are TRBV4-1 and TRBJ2-5, with TRBD2 identical over 8 bases. J was trimmed by 7 bases and V by 6 bases; bases with no gene match: 13. CDR3 length: 15 amino acids. Germline V gene data show CDR1 as MGHRA and CDR2 as YSYEKL.

The chain is built from TRBV6-5 and TRBJ1-2; D is uncertain. CDR1 MNHEY and CDR2 SVGAGI come from the germline V gene. The V and J ends lost 0 bases and 2 bases respectively, with 10 bases between them. The CDR3 has 15 amino acids. In nucleotides, the CDR3 is TGTGCCAGCAGTTACTCAGGCACAGCAAACTATGGCTACACCTTC. It encodes CASSYSGTANYGYTF.

As for this clonotype: A clone one base away is much larger, so this may be a read error. This chain joins TRBV19 and TRBJ2-7, with D possibly called TRBD1 or TRBD2 (5 bases each). This CDR3 is built from 14 residues. Germline CDR1 is LNHDA and CDR2 is SQIVND (reference sequence). This CDR3 is CASSTGTLPGELYF. CDR3 coding DNA: TGTGCCAGTAGTACCGGGACCCTCCCAGGCGAGCTGTACTTC.

This clonotype was counted ten times or more. This rearrangement joins TRBV28 to TRBJ1-5, with D possibly matching TRBD1 (6 bases). Germline V lookup: CDR1 MDHEN, CDR2 SYDVKM. V lost 6 bases, J lost 2 bases, and 14 bases lay in between. The CDR3 runs to 15 residues. CDR3 loop: CASSPPTGGNQPQHF. The DNA of the CDR3 is TGTGCCAGCAGCCCCCCGACAGGAGGCAATCAGCCCCAGCATTTT.

The sample holds many counts of this clonotype. This sequence joins TRBV9 and TRBJ1-1, with TRBD1 as a possible D gene (5 bases). The V gene lost 0 bases and the J gene lost 3 bases, with 9 bases spanning the gap. This CDR3 has 14 amino acids. Looked up from germline, CDR1 is SGDLS and CDR2 is YYNGEE. For the CDR3, the DNA is TGTGCCAGCAGCGTAGGGGTAGGGGACACTGAAGCTTTCTTT. It codes for CASSVGVGDTEAFF.

This clonotype was counted many times. The rearrangement links TRBV4-2 to TRBJ2-3; TRBD2 might be the D (7 bases). CDR3 size: 15 residues. V dropped 0 bases and J dropped 5 bases, with 12 bases sitting between them. The germline gives CDR1 LGHNA, CDR2 YNFKEQ. In DNA, the CDR3 is TGTGCCAGCAGCCAAGAGCGGGGGCCAATAGATACGCAGTATTTT. It codes for CASSQERGPIDTQYF.

This clonotype was seen repeatedly, ten times or more. V gene TRBV18 combines with J gene TRBJ2-2, with 7 nucleotides matching TRBD1. Germline CDR1 KGHSH, CDR2 LQKENI. The CDR3 contains 14 residues. Trimming at V came to 6 bases and at J to 6 bases, leaving 7 bases not matched to a gene. DNA of the CDR3: TGTGCCAGCTCCGGCAGGGGGACCCCCGGGGAGCTGTTTTTT. It encodes CASSGRGTPGELFF.

This chain joins TRBV2 and TRBJ1-4; tentatively, D is TRBD1 (6 bases). The CDR3 is made up of 15 amino acids. The V and J ends lost 3 bases and 5 bases respectively, with 13 bases between them. Per the germline V gene, CDR1 is SNHLY and CDR2 is FYNNEI. The CDR3 DNA follows: TGTGCCAGCAGTGACCGGGGGCGCGGGAATGAAAAACTGTTTTTT. As protein: CASSDRGRGNEKLFF.

Ten or more counts support this clonotype. The rearrangement uses TRBV3-1 and TRBJ2-5, with D hard to call. V was cut by 0 bases and J by 7 bases, with 12 bases left in between. Germline CDR1 is LGHDT and CDR2 is YNNKEL (reference sequence). The CDR3 totals 14 residues. The CDR3 here is CASSQDTTGGTQYF. The CDR3 DNA reads TGTGCCAGCAGCCAAGACACTACGGGCGGGACCCAGTACTTC.

With regard to this clonotype: Possible read error: a much larger clone is one base away. CDR3 protein: CSVELRDRRQYF. CDR3 nucleotides: TGCAGCGTTGAACTCCGGGACAGGAGGCAGTACTTC. V and J are TRBV29-1 and TRBJ2-7; 8 bases fit TRBD1. This CDR3 comprises 12 residues. Losses at the gene ends were 2 bases for V and 9 bases for J; bases not matched to a gene: 6. The germline V gene has CDR1 SQVTM and CDR2 ANQGSEA.

This clonotype appeared many times. V usage is TRBV5-8 and J usage is TRBJ1-5; D unresolved. This CDR3 spans 14 amino acids. Trimming shortened V by 4 bases and J by 0 bases, and 8 bases separated the two germline ends. Germline V gene lookup returns CDR1 SGHTS and CDR2 YDEGEE. CDR3 sequence: CASSVKASNQPQHF. Written as DNA, the CDR3 is TGTGCCAGCAGCGTAAAGGCTAGCAATCAGCCCCAGCATTTT.

This clonotype was observed many times. The CDR3 coding sequence is TGTGCCAGCAGCAAGGGGCTCTCTGGGGCCAACGTCCTGACTTTC. Encoded protein: CASSKGLSGANVLTF. The chain couples TRBV7-2 to TRBJ2-6; TRBD1 is a possible D gene (5 bases). V was clipped by 5 bases and J by 0 bases, with 8 bases between them. From germline, CDR1 is SGHTA and CDR2 FQGNSA. The CDR3 runs 15 residues.

In this sample, this clonotype turned up many times. The chain uses TRBV20-1 and TRBJ1-2; perhaps TRBD1 as D (5 bases). V lost 6 bases, J lost 6 bases, and 14 bases lay in between. The CDR3 contains 12 residues. In germline, CDR1 is DFQATT, CDR2 SNEGSKA (reference sequence). The CDR3: CSARPGRNGYTF. In DNA form, the CDR3 reads TGCAGTGCCCGACCGGGACGGAATGGCTACACCTTC.

There are a few counts of this clonotype. V gene TRBV27 combines with J gene TRBJ2-6; 7 bases fit TRBD1. The CDR3 sequence is 17 residues long. The germline V gene has CDR1 MNHEY and CDR2 SMNVEV (reference sequence). V shed 5 bases, J shed 0 bases, and the junction held 7 bases outside the gene matches. Here the CDR3 reads CASSLRQGYSGANVLTF. CDR3 sequence (DNA): TGTGCCAGCAGTCTACGACAGGGTTACTCTGGGGCCAACGTCCTGACTTTC.

The CDR3: CASSLVVSGGSYNEQFF. In DNA form, the CDR3 reads TGTGCCAGCAGCTTAGTGGTTAGCGGGGGTTCCTACAATGAGCAGTTCTTC. The rearrangement links TRBV7-6 to TRBJ2-1; 9 nucleotides match TRBD2. CDR1 and CDR2 from the germline V gene are SGHVS and FNYEAQ. J was trimmed by 1 base and V by 1 base; bases with no gene match: 5. This CDR3 is built from 17 residues.

V and J are TRBV20-1 and TRBJ1-4; D might be TRBD1 (5 bases). Deletions cut 1 base from V and 3 bases from J, with 9 bases between. The CDR3 length is 14 residues. In germline, CDR1 is DFQATT, CDR2 SNEGSKA (reference sequence). In DNA form, the CDR3 reads TGCAGTGCTAGAGTACCCAGGGCTAATGAAAAACTGTTTTTT. Its translation is CSARVPRANEKLFF.